This T cell receptor beta chain is drawn from a study of T cell repertoires and HLA-DP antigens. Average purity of the negatively selected CD4+ T cells was just over 95%. The PCR primers covered 54 TRBV and 13 TRBJ segments. Repertoires were generated with immunoSEQ multiplex PCR, while TCRdb's copy carries only in-frame clones and drops some. The sample carries more than 90,000 clones, around 92% recorded once. The V gene's germline CDR1 is KGHSH and CDR2 LQKENI. The CDR3 length is 15 residues. The junction had 8 bases not matched to a gene; V was cut back by 2 bases and J by 6 bases. Points on this clone: Its antigen is currently unknown.

Study outcomes and limitations: No separate analysis of naive versus memory CD4+ cells was done.

Sequencing used CD4+ T cells from PBMCs. This TCR came from a woman between 18 and 29 years old in good health and CMV-seronegative. The J gene is TRBJ2-7, the V gene TRBV18; 9 bases match TRBD2. DNA of the CDR3: TGTGCCAGCTCACCATCCGCTAGCGGGACTGGCGAGCAGTACTTC. It encodes CASSPSASGTGEQYF.